The T cell receptor (beta chain) under discussion was sequenced for a study of T cell responses to AZD1222 COVID-19 vaccine. The study's findings and limits: Vaccine-associated CD4 TCRs ranged over spike, dominating at 160-218 and 743-854. Spike-specific TCR breadth rose after two AZD1222 doses, and depth rose as well.

A note on this clone: Its antigen is as yet unknown.

With 3 bases removed from V and 6 bases from J, the gap between germline ends came to 17 bases. The CDR3 covers 15 residues. Germline V CDR1 and CDR2: SEHNR, FQNEAQ (reference sequence). Produced via immunoSEQ multiplex PCR; TCRdb's table is partial and in-frame only. In the table there are 200,000 to 300,000 clones, over 85% of which are singletons. The starting material was peripheral blood, obtained on day 0 of AZD1222 vaccination. J is TRBJ1-2 and V is TRBV7-9; D is ambiguous. The sequence derives from an adult in good health. The CDR3 DNA follows: TGTGCCAGCAGCTTCCCCACCACCCGGGAGAATGGCTACACCTTC. Its translation is CASSFPTTRENGYTF.